This TCR beta chain was captured by sequencing in a study of blood T cell repertoires in COVID-19. In the study overall: Samples of COVID-19 (acute and convalescent) were obtained from the United States, Italy and Spain. From T cells, B-cell-depleted T cells, or PBMCs came the material, which was cDNA or gDNA.

This clone has only one observation. CDR3 length: 13 amino acids. Germline V gene lookup returns CDR1 SNHLY and CDR2 FYNNEI. V was clipped by 4 bases and J by 8 bases, with 12 bases between them. In the original workflow: Amplification of reference gene primers provided the estimated nucleated cell counts. Sequencing was performed with immunoSEQ multiplex PCR; in TCRdb, only in-frame clones are kept and a portion is missing. V and J calls and clone size are those listed in that table; D and trimming were worked out from the DNA. The sample includes roughly 230,000 clones, 65% to 85% of them seen just once.

Sequencing used peripheral blood. The origin of this receptor is a man in his forties or fifties with active or convalescent COVID-19. This chain joins TRBV2 and TRBJ2-1; D is possibly TRBD1 (5 bases). The CDR3 is CASSVGVGDEQFF. The CDR3 region has the DNA TGTGCCAGCAGTGTAGGGGTTGGCGATGAGCAGTTCTTC.